This T cell receptor beta chain was sequenced during a study of vaccination and CD4 T cells after COVID-19. Time point here: late sampling 161 to 241 days after vaccination in a few convalescent patients. TCRdb fed the PCR reads into MiXCR, producing one record per CDR3 protein. Here the sample spans about 30,000 distinct CDR3 sequences, approximately 48% being singletons. Unmatched junction bases numbered 2, after V lost 0 bases and J lost 5 bases. The CDR3 length is 14 residues. The V gene's germline CDR1 is DFQATT and CDR2 SNEGSKA (reference sequence). The receptor was isolated from a human donor who had recovered from COVID-19. This chain connects TRBV20-1 to TRBJ2-3, with 10 bases matching TRBD2. The sample was CD4+ T cells from blood, taken about 7 months after SARS-CoV-2 vaccination. CDR3 sequence: CSARDLAGEDTQYF. The CDR3 DNA sequence: TGCAGTGCTAGAGATCTAGCGGGAGAAGATACGCAGTATTTT.